This T cell receptor beta chain was observed in a study of blood T cell repertoires in COVID-19. Trimming pared 3 bases from V and 3 bases from J, leaving 12 bases between. This CDR3 is 15 amino acids long. Germline V gene data show CDR1 as MDHEN and CDR2 as SYDVKM. Participants, about 18 to 100 years old, spanned 24 US areas. Per the original data handling: Cell counts per sample came from amplifying reference gene primers. Profiled with immunoSEQ multiplex PCR; TCRdb holds only in-frame clones, not every one. V and J calls and clone size come straight from that table; D and trimming were deduced from the DNA. This table has around 300,000 clones, 90% appearing once.

The source of this sequence is a young woman with acute COVID-19. V usage is TRBV28 and J usage is TRBJ2-1, with TRBD2 as a possible D gene (6 bases). The sample comprised PBMCs or T cells enriched from blood (not recorded which). CDR3 residues: CASSFERRGYNEQFF. CDR3 DNA sequence: TGTGCCAGCAGTTTCGAGCGGAGGGGCTACAATGAGCAGTTCTTC.